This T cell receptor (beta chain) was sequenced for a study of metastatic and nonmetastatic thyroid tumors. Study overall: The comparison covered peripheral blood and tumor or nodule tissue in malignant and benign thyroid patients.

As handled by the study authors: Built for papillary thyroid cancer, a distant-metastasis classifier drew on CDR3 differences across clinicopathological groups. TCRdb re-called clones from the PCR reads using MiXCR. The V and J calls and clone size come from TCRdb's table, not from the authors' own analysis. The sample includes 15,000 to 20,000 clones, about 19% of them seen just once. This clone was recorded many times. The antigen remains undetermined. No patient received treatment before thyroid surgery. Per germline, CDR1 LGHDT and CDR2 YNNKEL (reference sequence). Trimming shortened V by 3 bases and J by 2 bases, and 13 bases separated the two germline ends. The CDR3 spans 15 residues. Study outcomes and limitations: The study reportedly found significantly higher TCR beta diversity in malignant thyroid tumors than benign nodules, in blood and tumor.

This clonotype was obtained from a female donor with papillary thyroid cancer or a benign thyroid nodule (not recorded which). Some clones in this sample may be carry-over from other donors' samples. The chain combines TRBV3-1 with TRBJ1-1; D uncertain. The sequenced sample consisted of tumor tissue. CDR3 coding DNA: TGTGCCAGCAGCCAGCCGGGATACCTAAACACTGAAGCTTTCTTT. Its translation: CASSQPGYLNTEAFF.